Following are 3 T cell receptor beta chains from one sample sequenced in a study of beta chain features in type 1 diabetes. Findings and limits, study-wide: The study found moderately but significantly shorter TCRB CDR3s in all four CD4+ subsets of Type 1 diabetes patients.

Expressed TCRB transcripts were sequenced after all isolated RNA was converted to cDNA. The method was immunoSEQ multiplex PCR; TCRdb's version includes in-frame clones alone and lacks a portion of them. The table has some 660,000 clones, roughly an eighth seen once. Which antigens these TCRs recognize remains unknown. The sequencing input was naive CD4+ T cells from blood. The receptors were gathered from a man between 18 and 29 years old with type 1 diabetes.

This clone was seen a few times. The chain is built from TRBV30 and TRBJ2-2; 7 bases agree with TRBD2. Losses at the gene ends were 0 bases for V and 6 bases for J; bases not matched to a gene: 7. The CDR3 spans 15 residues. Germline lookup yields CDR1 GTSNPN and CDR2 SVGIG (reference sequence). The CDR3 here is CAWSVRGRRAGELFF. The CDR3 region has the DNA TGTGCCTGGAGTGTACGCGGGAGAAGGGCCGGGGAGCTGTTTTTT.

The V gene is TRBV19, the J gene TRBJ1-2; TRBD1 might be the D (5 bases). Trimming removed 7 bases from V and 4 bases from J, with 13 bases in between. CDR3 length: 13 amino acids. The germline gives CDR1 LNHDA, CDR2 SQIVND (reference sequence). The CDR3 region has the DNA TGTGCCAGTACTAACCATGGGGGCTATGGCTACACCTTC. Protein: CASTNHGGYGYTF. The full variable domain, completed using reference TRBV19 and TRBJ1-2, is DGGITQSPKYLFRKEGQNVTLSCEQNLNHDAMYWYRQDPGQGLRLIYYSQIVNDFQKGDIAEGYSVSREKKESFPLTVTSAQKNPTAFYLCASTNHGGYGYTFGSGTRLTVV.

The chain uses TRBV7-2 and TRBJ2-5, with D uncertain. The CDR3 loop spans 13 amino acids. Trimming removed 2 bases at V and 2 bases at J, with 6 bases between. Germline V gives CDR1 SGHTA, CDR2 FQGNSA. Here the CDR3 DNA reads TGTGCCAGCAGCTTATCCGTGCAAGAGACCCAGTACTTC. It is translated as CASSLSVQETQYF.